This entry concerns a single TCR beta chain. The sample comes from a study of shared T cell receptors in the human thymus. Looked up from germline, CDR1 is SGHAT and CDR2 is FQDESV (reference sequence). The length of the CDR3 is 15 residues. V gave up 5 bases and J gave up 1 base; unmatched junction bases: 4. TCRdb's table, derived via immunoSEQ multiplex PCR, lists solely in-frame clones and lacks some. The sample carries about 660,000 clones, 88% recorded once. Separately, the same data were catalogued under a study of human thymus T cells. In that study: Thymus tissue was removed during corrective cardiac surgery.

This chain joins TRBV11-1 and TRBJ2-3, with 9 positions matching TRBD2. Specimen: thymocytes. The receptor's source is a boy under two years old with a congenital heart defect. This CDR3 reads CASSHRLAGTDTQYF. The CDR3, as DNA: TGTGCCAGCAGCCACAGACTAGCGGGCACAGATACGCAGTATTTT.